These T cell receptor beta chains were read from a single sample in a study of brain T cells in children with intractable seizures. Sequenced by immunoSEQ multiplex PCR; TCRdb stores in-frame clones only, minus some. The table lists around 20,000 clones, 85% to 95% of them singletons, with 5% to 7% in the top ten. The material was peripheral blood, obtained at surgery. The receptors were gathered from a boy aged 5-17 years with focal cortical dysplasia and intractable seizures. The CDR3 runs from the conserved cysteine through the conserved F or W.

cdr3_aa | v_call
CASSPAGADQPQHF | TRBV18
CASSRTSGRDEQFF | TRBV6-5
CASSPGGVSYGYTF | TRBV7-8
CASSETGDPREEPQHF | TRBV10-1
CASSDRFSTDTQYF | TRBV10-2
CASSPPTRAGETNTEAFF | TRBV12-1
CASSYVNTGELFF | TRBV6-5
CASSQENRGSYGYTF | TRBV4-2
CASPATDRDRVARELFF | TRBV21-1
CASKREGSINSPLHF | TRBV27
CASTLYAGGTEAFF | TRBV5-1
CATSIYSNTGELFF | TRBV15
CASIWGTEAFF | TRBV5-6
CATSGLDRALRETQYF | TRBV24-1
CASSIANQPQHF | TRBV19
CASNQRGRELSNYGYTF | TRBV5-6
CATSATGEKGYGYTF | TRBV24-1
CASSHTTGARDYGYTF | TRBV3-1/TRBV3-2
CASNPGAGGYNEQFF | TRBV9
CATSRTSGGAEEQYF | TRBV15
CSVTGPLSTDTQYF | TRBV29-1
CASSWGLAGAPSTDTQYF | TRBV5-8
CASSDLAGVYNEQFF | TRBV10-1
CASSIGGPGNTEAFF | TRBV6-2/TRBV6-3
CASSLDRASNQPQHF | TRBV7-8
CASSVGGGPYNEQFF | TRBV9
CASSLALGGAFF | TRBV7-2
CSVEDRVHEKLFF | TRBV29-1
CASSLGQIRWAGELFF | TRBV7-2
CASSPGRKFF | TRBV2
CASSLEKGFNEKLFF | TRBV5-4
CAISPGGKEGTIYF | TRBV10-3
CASSLWGDNSPLHF | TRBV7-9
CASSLAQGADTQYF | TRBV11-2
CASSIGFDSPDYYGYTF | TRBV19
CASSLAFGQNYEQYF | TRBV28
CASSLRGLLGYTF | TRBV12-3/TRBV12-4
CASSESSTAYSNQPQHF | TRBV6-1
CASRRSTDTQYF | TRBV5-1
CASSPGTGPENIQYF | TRBV27
CSASRGYGYTF | TRBV20-1
CSASGETQYF | TRBV20-1
CASSPRGGRRQFF | TRBV28
CASSSDRADEQFF | TRBV5-1
CASSLKTGSNYGYTF | TRBV27
CASSTPRRGREKLFF | TRBV19
CASSLRELFF | TRBV7-9
CASSFPRRFPYEQYF | TRBV7-2
CASSKGRNEQFF | TRBV21-1
CASSPPFGHNQPQHF | TRBV18
CASSLASGGNTGELFF | TRBV7-8
CSASEPVTGGPYEQYF | TRBV20-1
CASSQGGRGSNTGELFF | TRBV3-1/TRBV3-2
CASSLQGVTNTEAFF | TRBV18
CASSQEGGPWTGELFF | TRBV4-1
CAISFFWGDTQYF | TRBV12-3/TRBV12-4
CASSLVGQGFEKLFF | TRBV5-5
CASSQVPSGRANEQFF | TRBV3-1/TRBV3-2
CASSEAMENYGYTF | TRBV6-1
CASSSYRDISTDTQYF | TRBV7-8